This TCR beta chain was recovered during a study of beta chain features in type 1 diabetes. Notes on the study in general: The question of HLA type influencing TCRB rearrangement was one that remained unresolved here. Lower insertion and higher deletion counts appeared at VDJ junctions in type 1 diabetes patients.

This CDR3 region has 11 residues. With 3 bases removed from V and 9 bases from J, the gap between germline ends came to 6 bases. Germline V lookup: CDR1 DFQATT, CDR2 SNEGSKA (reference sequence). Details on this clone: Antigen: not known.

Reverse transcription of all isolated RNA meant that expressed TCRB transcripts were sequenced. The data were produced by immunoSEQ multiplex PCR, yet TCRdb's version contains in-frame clones alone and is incomplete. The table has roughly 370,000 clones, approximately 15% seen once. The sequenced sample was naive CD4+ T cells from blood. The chain employs TRBV20-1 and TRBJ1-6; no reliable D call. The sequence derives from a young man in good health. CDR3: CSASRASPLHF. CDR3 DNA: TGCAGTGCTAGCCGGGCTTCACCCCTCCACTTT.